Listed here is a single TCR beta chain. The CDR3 is made up of 13 amino acids. Germline CDR1 reads SGHAT; CDR2 reads FQDESV (reference sequence). V was cut by 8 bases and J by 6 bases, with 15 bases left in between. Negative isolation yielded CD8+ and CD4+ T cells; FACS enriched TEMRA cells. The data belong to a study of CD8 T cells in Susac syndrome. About 0.5 to 1 ug RNA was reverse transcribed with random hexamers. Multiplex immunoSEQ PCR targeted 54 Vbeta and 13 Jbeta TCR beta segments. TCRdb reprocessed the immunoSEQ multiplex PCR reads via MiXCR and lists one record per CDR3 protein. The table has 250,000 to 350,000 distinct CDR3 sequences, about 91% seen once.

The sequenced material came from CD4+ T cells from PBMCs. The rearrangement links TRBV11-1 to TRBJ2-3, with no clear D. This receptor was identified in a human donor with multiple sclerosis. The CDR3 DNA reads TGTGCCAGCGCTCGAGACCCCGCTGATACGCAGTATTTT. As protein: CASARDPADTQYF.